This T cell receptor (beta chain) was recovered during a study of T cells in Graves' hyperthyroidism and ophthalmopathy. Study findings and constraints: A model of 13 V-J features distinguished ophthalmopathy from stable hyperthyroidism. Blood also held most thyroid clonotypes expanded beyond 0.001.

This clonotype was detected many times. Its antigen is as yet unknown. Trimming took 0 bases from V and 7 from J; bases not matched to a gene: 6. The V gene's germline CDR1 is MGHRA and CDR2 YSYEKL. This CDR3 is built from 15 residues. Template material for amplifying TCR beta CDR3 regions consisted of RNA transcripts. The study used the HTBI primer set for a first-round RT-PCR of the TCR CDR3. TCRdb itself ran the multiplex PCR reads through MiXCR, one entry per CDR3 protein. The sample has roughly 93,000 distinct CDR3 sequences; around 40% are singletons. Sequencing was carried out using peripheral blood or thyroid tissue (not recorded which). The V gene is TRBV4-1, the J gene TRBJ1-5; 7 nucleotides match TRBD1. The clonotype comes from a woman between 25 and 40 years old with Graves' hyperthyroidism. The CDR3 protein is CASSQDDRARQPQHF. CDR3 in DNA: TGCGCCAGCAGCCAAGACGACAGGGCAAGACAGCCCCAGCATTTT.